The present T cell receptor beta chain was sequenced within a study of shared clonotypes between healthy human individuals. Findings of the study overall: Among a few donors, approximately 5% of naive CD4 clonotypes were found in common.

Naive CD8 cells lacked CD45RO and underwent positive selection for CCR7, leaving out terminally differentiated effector memory CD45RA+ cells. Sequenced by immunoSEQ multiplex PCR; TCRdb stores in-frame clones only, minus some. The profile covers 1.5 million to 2.5 million clones, with about 95% appearing a single time and 1% to 1.5% taken by the ten largest. Remarks on this clone: The antigen is unknown.

The ends were cut back, 1 base at V and 5 bases at J, with 20 bases in the middle. CDR3 length: 17 residues. Germline values: CDR1 MGHRA, CDR2 YSYEKL. The specimen sequenced was naive CD8+ T cells sorted from blood. The genes are TRBV4-1 and TRBJ1-1; no clear D. This clonotype was sampled from a man aged 18 to 29 in good health. The CDR3 spells CASSQGGYASKQTEAFF. In nucleotides, the CDR3 is TGCGCCAGCAGCCAAGGGGGATACGCCTCCAAGCAAACTGAAGCTTTCTTT.